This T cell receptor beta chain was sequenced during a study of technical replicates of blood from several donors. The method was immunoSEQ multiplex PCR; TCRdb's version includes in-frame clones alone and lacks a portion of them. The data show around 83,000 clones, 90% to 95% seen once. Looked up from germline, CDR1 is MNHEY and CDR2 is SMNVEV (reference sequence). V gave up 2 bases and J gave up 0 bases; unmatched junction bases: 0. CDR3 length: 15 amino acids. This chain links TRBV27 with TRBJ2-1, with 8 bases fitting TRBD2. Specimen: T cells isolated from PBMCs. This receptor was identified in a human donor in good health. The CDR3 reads CASSLTSGSYNEQFF. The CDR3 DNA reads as TGTGCCAGCAGTTTAACTAGCGGCTCCTACAATGAGCAGTTCTTC.